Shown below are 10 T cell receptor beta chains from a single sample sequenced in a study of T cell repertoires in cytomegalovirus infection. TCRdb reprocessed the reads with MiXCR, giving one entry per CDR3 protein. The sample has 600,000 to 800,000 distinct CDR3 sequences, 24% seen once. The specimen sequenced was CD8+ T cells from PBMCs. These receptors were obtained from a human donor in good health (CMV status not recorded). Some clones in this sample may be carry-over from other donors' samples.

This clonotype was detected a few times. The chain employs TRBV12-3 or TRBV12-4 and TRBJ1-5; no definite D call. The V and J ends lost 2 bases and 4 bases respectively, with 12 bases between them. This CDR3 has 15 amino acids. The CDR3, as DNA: TGTGCCAGCAGTTTAAACTCCGACCCTAATCAGCCCCAGCATTTT. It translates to CASSLNSDPNQPQHF.

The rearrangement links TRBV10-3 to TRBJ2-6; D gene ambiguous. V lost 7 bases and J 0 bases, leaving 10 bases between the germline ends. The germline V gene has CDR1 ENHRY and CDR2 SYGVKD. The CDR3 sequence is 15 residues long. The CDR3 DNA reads TGTGCCATCAAGGAGATTGACTCTGGGGCCAACGTCCTGACTTTC. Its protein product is CAIKEIDSGANVLTF.

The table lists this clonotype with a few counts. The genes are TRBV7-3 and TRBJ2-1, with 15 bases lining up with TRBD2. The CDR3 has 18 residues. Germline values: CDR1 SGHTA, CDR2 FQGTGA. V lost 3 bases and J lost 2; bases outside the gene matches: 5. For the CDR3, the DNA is TGTGCCAGCAGCTTGGAGGGACTAGCGGGGGGCGCCTACAATGAGCAGTTCTTC. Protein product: CASSLEGLAGGAYNEQFF.

The CDR3 here is CASSSGHFQETQYF. The CDR3 DNA reads TGTGCCAGCTCTAGCGGGCATTTTCAAGAGACCCAGTACTTC. The chain has TRBV7-9 and TRBJ2-5; 8 nucleotides align to TRBD2. The CDR3 contains 14 residues. Per germline, CDR1 SEHNR and CDR2 FQNEAQ (reference sequence). The ends lost 8 bases at V and 2 bases at J; junction bases unmatched: 7. Together with reference TRBV7-9 and TRBJ2-5, the CDR3 gives the full variable domain: DTGVSQNPRHKITKRGQNVTFRCDPISEHNRLYWYRQTLGQGPEFLTYFQNEAQLEKSRLLSDRFSAERPKGSFSTLEIQRTEQGDSAMYLCASSSGHFQETQYFGPGTRLLVL.

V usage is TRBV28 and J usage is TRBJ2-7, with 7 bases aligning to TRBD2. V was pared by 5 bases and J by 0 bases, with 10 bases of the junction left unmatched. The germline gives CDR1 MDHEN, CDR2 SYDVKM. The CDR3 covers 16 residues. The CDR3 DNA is TGTGCCAGCAGTGCGGCGGGGGACGCCAGCTCCTACGAGCAGTACGTC. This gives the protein CASSAAGDASSYEQYV.

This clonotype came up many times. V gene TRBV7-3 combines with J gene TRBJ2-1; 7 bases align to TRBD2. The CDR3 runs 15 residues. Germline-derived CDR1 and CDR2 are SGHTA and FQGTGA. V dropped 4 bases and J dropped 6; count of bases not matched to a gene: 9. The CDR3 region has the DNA TGTGCCAGCAGCTGGATAACGGGGGGTATCAATGAGCAGTTCTTC. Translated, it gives CASSWITGGINEQFF.

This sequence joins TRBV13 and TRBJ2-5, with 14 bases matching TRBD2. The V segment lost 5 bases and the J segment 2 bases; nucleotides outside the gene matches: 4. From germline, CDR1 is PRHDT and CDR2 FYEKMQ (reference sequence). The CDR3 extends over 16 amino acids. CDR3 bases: TGTGCCAGCAGCGTCGGGACTAGCGGGGGTCAAGAGACCCAGTACTTC. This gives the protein CASSVGTSGGQETQYF. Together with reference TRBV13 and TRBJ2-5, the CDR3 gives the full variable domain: AAGVIQSPRHLIKEKRETATLKCYPIPRHDTVYWYQQGPGQDPQFLISFYEKMQSDKGSIPDRFSAQQFSDYHSELNMSSLELGDSALYFCASSVGTSGGQETQYFGPGTRLLVL.

The CDR3 coding sequence is TGTGCCAGCAGTTACTCGAATTATGAGGGGAATCCGCCCTACGAGCAGTACGTC. Encoded protein: CASSYSNYEGNPPYEQYV. V usage is TRBV6-2 or TRBV6-3 and J usage is TRBJ2-7, with D possibly being TRBD1 or TRBD2 (5 bases each). This CDR3 spans 18 amino acids. Deletions cut 0 bases from V and 2 bases from J, with 20 bases between. Germline-derived CDR1 and CDR2 are MNHEY and SVGEGT.

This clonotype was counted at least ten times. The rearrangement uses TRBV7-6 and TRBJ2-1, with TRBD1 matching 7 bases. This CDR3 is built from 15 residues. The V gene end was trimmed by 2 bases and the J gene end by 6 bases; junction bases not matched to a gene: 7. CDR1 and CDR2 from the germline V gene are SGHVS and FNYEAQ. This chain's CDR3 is CASSLPGQPINEQFF. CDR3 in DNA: TGTGCCAGCAGCTTACCGGGACAGCCCATCAATGAGCAGTTCTTC.

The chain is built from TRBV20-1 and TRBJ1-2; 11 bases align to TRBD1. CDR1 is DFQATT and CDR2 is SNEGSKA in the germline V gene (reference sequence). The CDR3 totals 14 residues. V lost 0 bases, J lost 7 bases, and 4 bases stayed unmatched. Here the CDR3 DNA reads TGCAGTGCTAGAGACCGGACAGGGGGCCGTGGCTACACCTTC. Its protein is CSARDRTGGRGYTF.